This is a list of T cell receptor beta chains from one sample in a study of radiotherapy plus CTLA-4 blockade in lung cancer. The repertoire was sequenced with immunoSEQ multiplex PCR; TCRdb's copy has only in-frame clones and lacks some. The repertoire holds 65,000 to 90,000 clones, with over 75% as singletons. This sample comprised peripheral blood, obtained from a patient treated with radiotherapy plus ipilimumab. The receptors stem from a human donor with non-small cell lung cancer that progressed on radiotherapy plus ipilimumab. Both conserved end residues are part of each CDR3. The D gene is left open where the match is weak. Expanded clones get a size class; other rows say once, few or many, or leave the size out.

V: TRBV5-1
D: TRBD2
size: few
J: TRBJ2-1
DNA: TGCGCCAGCAGCGGCCGCTCCACTAGCGGCAACGCCTACAATGAGCAGTTCTTC
CDR3: CASSGRSTSGNAYNEQFF

V: TRBV29-1
D: TRBD2
size: NA
J: TRBJ2-2
DNA: TGCAGCGCTACTCTTGGGGGGGCCGGGGAGCTGTTTTTT
CDR3: CSATLGGAGELFF

V: TRBV27
D: NA
size: NA
J: TRBJ1-2
DNA: TGTGCCAGCAGTTTATCGGGGGGCCATGGCTACACCTTC
CDR3: CASSLSGGHGYTF

V: TRBV28
D: TRBD2
size: NA
J: TRBJ2-2
DNA: TGTGCCAGCAGGGGACTAGCGGGAGGTCCGGGGGAGCTGTTTTTT
CDR3: CASRGLAGGPGELFF

V: TRBV5-1
D: NA
size: NA
J: TRBJ1-2
DNA: TGCGCCAGCAGCTTCCAGGGAGCTAACTATGGCTACACCTTC
CDR3: CASSFQGANYGYTF

V: TRBV2
D: NA
size: NA
J: TRBJ1-2
DNA: TGTGCCAGCAGTGGGTCAGTTAATAACTATGGCTACACCTTC
CDR3: CASSGSVNNYGYTF

V: TRBV29-1
D: TRBD2
size: once
J: TRBJ2-3
DNA: TGCAGCGTTTTAGGACTAGCTAGCACAGATACGCAGTATTTT
CDR3: CSVLGLASTDTQYF

V: TRBV2
D: NA
size: NA
J: TRBJ2-7
DNA: TGTGCCAGCAGTGAGTTGGTCGAGCAGTACTTC
CDR3: CASSELVEQYF

V: TRBV7-3
D: TRBD1
size: NA
J: TRBJ2-7
DNA: TGTGCCAGCAGCCTAGGACAGGGGGCGGGCAACGAGCAGTACTTC
CDR3: CASSLGQGAGNEQYF

V: TRBV29-1
D: TRBD1
size: NA
J: TRBJ1-3
DNA: TGCAGCGTTGGGGGACAGTCTGGAAACACCATATATTTT
CDR3: CSVGGQSGNTIYF

V: TRBV19
D: NA
size: NA
J: TRBJ1-1
DNA: TGTGCCAGTAGGGAGGTGAACACTGAAGCTTTCTTT
CDR3: CASREVNTEAFF

V: TRBV27
D: TRBD1
size: NA
J: TRBJ1-5
DNA: TGTGCCAGCAGCCAGGGACAGTTCGATCAGCCCCAGCATTTT
CDR3: CASSQGQFDQPQHF

V: TRBV2
D: TRBD1
size: NA
J: TRBJ1-2
DNA: TGTGCCAGCAGGCCCGGACAGGGTTATGGCTACACCTTC
CDR3: CASRPGQGYGYTF

V: TRBV9
D: TRBD2
size: NA
J: TRBJ2-7
DNA: TGTGCCAGCAGCCAGACTAGCGGGACCTACGAGCAGTACTTC
CDR3: CASSQTSGTYEQYF

V: TRBV5-1
D: NA
size: NA
J: TRBJ1-5
DNA: TGCGCCAGCAGCTCGGACGGGGGCGGTCAGCCCCAGCATTTT
CDR3: CASSSDGGGQPQHF

V: TRBV11-1
D: NA
size: NA
J: TRBJ2-5
DNA: TGTGCCAGCAGCTTAGCCGTGGTGGAGACCCAGTACTTC
CDR3: CASSLAVVETQYF

V: TRBV10-3
D: NA
size: few
J: TRBJ2-7
DNA: TGTGCCATCAGTGATCGGGGCGGTGCCTACGAGCAGTACTTC
CDR3: CAISDRGGAYEQYF

V: TRBV5-6
D: NA
size: NA
J: TRBJ2-5
DNA: TGTGCCAGCAGCACGGGGGACTTCGAGACCCAGTACTTC
CDR3: CASSTGDFETQYF

V: TRBV19
D: TRBD1
size: NA
J: TRBJ1-2
DNA: TGTGCCAGTAGTCCCTCACCGGGACAGGGGTCCTATGGCTACACCTTC
CDR3: CASSPSPGQGSYGYTF

V: TRBV5-4
D: TRBD2
size: NA
J: TRBJ2-3
DNA: TGTGCCAGCAGCGAAGGGACTAGCGGGAGAAGCAGGGATACGCAGTATTTT
CDR3: CASSEGTSGRSRDTQYF

V: TRBV6-5
D: NA
size: NA
J: TRBJ2-7
DNA: TGTGCCAGCAGTGTGGACTCCTTAAGCTCCTACGAGCAGTACTTC
CDR3: CASSVDSLSSYEQYF

V: TRBV6-1
D: NA
size: NA
J: TRBJ2-7
DNA: TGTGCCAGCAGTGAAAGAGGAGGGACAGAGCCGTCCTACGAGCAGTACTTC
CDR3: CASSERGGTEPSYEQYF

V: TRBV9
D: NA
size: NA
J: TRBJ2-3
DNA: TGTGCCAGCAGCGTAGGGACAGTAAGCACAGATACGCAGTATTTT
CDR3: CASSVGTVSTDTQYF

V: TRBV5-1
D: TRBD1
size: NA
J: TRBJ1-2
DNA: TGCGCCAGCGGGACAGGGGGCCTTCAGGGTTATGGCTACACCTTC
CDR3: CASGTGGLQGYGYTF

V: TRBV28
D: NA
size: NA
J: TRBJ2-2
DNA: TGTGCCAGCGGAGTCAGGGGGAACACCGGGGAGCTGTTTTTT
CDR3: CASGVRGNTGELFF

V: TRBV30
D: TRBD1
size: NA
J: TRBJ1-4
DNA: TGTGCCTGGGGGATACAGGGGGCGGATGAAAAACTGTTTTTT
CDR3: CAWGIQGADEKLFF

V: TRBV7-3
D: NA
size: NA
J: TRBJ2-6
DNA: TGTGCCAGCAGCTTGGAAGGGAGTGGCACTGGGGCCAACGTCCTGACTTTC
CDR3: CASSLEGSGTGANVLTF

V: TRBV7-9
D: NA
size: NA
J: TRBJ1-2
DNA: TGTGCCAGCAGCTTAGCGCATGCCAACGGGGACTATGGCTACACCTTC
CDR3: CASSLAHANGDYGYTF

V: TRBV30
D: TRBD1
size: NA
J: TRBJ2-5
DNA: TGTGCCTGTACACAGGGGGCCCAAGAGACCCAGTACTTC
CDR3: CACTQGAQETQYF

V: TRBV28
D: NA
size: NA
J: TRBJ1-5
DNA: TGTGCCAGCAACCCAACCTTCGGTAGCAATCAGCCCCAGCATTTT
CDR3: CASNPTFGSNQPQHF

V: TRBV27
D: TRBD2
size: NA
J: TRBJ2-1
DNA: TGTGCCAGCAGTGCCCTCCTAGCGGGCCTCTACAATGAGCAGTTCTTC
CDR3: CASSALLAGLYNEQFF

V: TRBV6-6
D: TRBD1
size: NA
J: TRBJ1-3
DNA: TGTGCCAGCAGCCAGACAGGGGTGGCAAACACCATATATTTT
CDR3: CASSQTGVANTIYF

V: TRBV7-9
D: NA
size: NA
J: TRBJ1-3
DNA: TGTGCCAGCACCGGGACTCTCTTTCGAGACACCATATATTTT
CDR3: CASTGTLFRDTIYF

V: TRBV7-2
D: TRBD2
size: once
J: TRBJ2-2
DNA: TGTGCCAGCAGCTCGAGTGGACTAGCGGGAGCGTCCGGGGAGCTGTTTTTT
CDR3: CASSSSGLAGASGELFF

V: TRBV18
D: NA
size: NA
J: TRBJ2-5
DNA: TGTGCCAGCTCACCGATACCCCCCGGGAGCGGGGAGACCCAGTACTTC
CDR3: CASSPIPPGSGETQYF

V: TRBV4-1
D: TRBD1
size: NA
J: TRBJ1-1
DNA: TGCGCCAGCAGCCGACAGGGGACCACTGAAGCTTTCTTT
CDR3: CASSRQGTTEAFF

V: TRBV27
D: TRBD1
size: NA
J: TRBJ1-5
DNA: TGTGCCAGCAGTTCGAATACAGGGGCCAATCAGCCCCAGCATTTT
CDR3: CASSSNTGANQPQHF

V: TRBV6-6
D: NA
size: NA
J: TRBJ1-5
DNA: TGTGCCAGCAGTTTAGACAGGTTGGGTAGCAATCAGCCCCAGCATTTT
CDR3: CASSLDRLGSNQPQHF

V: TRBV2
D: TRBD1
size: NA
J: TRBJ1-1
DNA: TGTGCCAGCAGTTGGGACAGGGACACTGAAGCTTTCTTT
CDR3: CASSWDRDTEAFF

V: TRBV5-5
D: NA
size: NA
J: TRBJ2-7
DNA: TGTGCCAGCAGCTTGGGCATATGGTCCTACGAGCAGTACTTC
CDR3: CASSLGIWSYEQYF

V: TRBV15
D: NA
size: NA
J: TRBJ1-5
DNA: TGTGCCACCAGCAGAGATCGTGGGGTTGGGCAGCCCCAGCATTTT
CDR3: CATSRDRGVGQPQHF

V: TRBV6-5
D: NA
size: NA
J: TRBJ2-5
DNA: TGTGCCAGCAGTCTAAGGGAGACCCAGTACTTC
CDR3: CASSLRETQYF

V: TRBV19
D: TRBD1
size: NA
J: TRBJ2-3
DNA: TGTGCCAGTAGTGTACAGGGGGCCGGAGATACGCAGTATTTT
CDR3: CASSVQGAGDTQYF

V: TRBV6-6
D: NA
size: once
J: TRBJ1-4
DNA: TGTGCCAGCAGGTCTTCAGGGGAAAAACTGTTTTTT
CDR3: CASRSSGEKLFF

V: TRBV9
D: TRBD1
size: NA
J: TRBJ2-3
DNA: TGTGCCAGCAGCGTAGCAGTTGCGACAGGGGGCTACACAGATACGCAGTATTTT
CDR3: CASSVAVATGGYTDTQYF

V: TRBV15
D: TRBD2
size: once
J: TRBJ2-1
DNA: TGTGCCACCAGCAGAGACCGCGGGAGCTCCTACAATGAGCAGTTCTTC
CDR3: CATSRDRGSSYNEQFF

V: TRBV11-3
D: TRBD1
size: few
J: TRBJ2-5
DNA: TGTGCCAGCAGCTTAACCTCAGACAGGGAAGAGACCCAGTACTTC
CDR3: CASSLTSDREETQYF

V: TRBV7-9
D: NA
size: NA
J: TRBJ2-3
DNA: TGTGCCAGCAGCTTAGTCCTTCCCCAGGCCCCAGATACGCAGTATTTT
CDR3: CASSLVLPQAPDTQYF

V: TRBV9
D: NA
size: NA
J: TRBJ2-7
DNA: TGTGCCAGCAGCGTAAGCGGAACCTACGAGCAGTACTTC
CDR3: CASSVSGTYEQYF

V: TRBV7-3
D: NA
size: NA
J: TRBJ2-7
DNA: TGTGCCAGCAGCTTAAGCAGGGAACACGAGCAGTACTTC
CDR3: CASSLSREHEQYF

V: TRBV19
D: NA
size: NA
J: TRBJ1-2
DNA: TGTGCCAGTAGTCCCAACAATTACTATGGCTACACCTTC
CDR3: CASSPNNYYGYTF

V: TRBV27
D: NA
size: NA
J: TRBJ2-1
DNA: TGTGCCAGCAGTCAGGTGTCCAATGAGCAGTTCTTC
CDR3: CASSQVSNEQFF

V: TRBV10-3
D: NA
size: NA
J: TRBJ1-1
DNA: TGTGCCATCAGGGTCCAGGGGTTGGACACTGAAGCTTTCTTT
CDR3: CAIRVQGLDTEAFF

V: TRBV7-6
D: TRBD2
size: NA
J: TRBJ2-1
DNA: TGTGCCAGCAGCTTAGGCCGGTTAAGAAGCGGGAGCGATGAGCAGTTCTTC
CDR3: CASSLGRLRSGSDEQFF

V: TRBV7-2
D: NA
size: NA
J: TRBJ2-6
DNA: TGTGCCAGCCGGAACTCTGGGGCCAACGTCCTGACTTTC
CDR3: CASRNSGANVLTF

V: TRBV11-2
D: NA
size: NA
J: TRBJ2-3
DNA: TGTGCCAGCAGCTTTTTGCGGGTCGGCACAGATACGCAGTATTTT
CDR3: CASSFLRVGTDTQYF

V: TRBV10-2
D: NA
size: NA
J: TRBJ2-5
DNA: TGCGCCAGCACGGACGTCAGGGGCGAGACCCAGTACTTC
CDR3: CASTDVRGETQYF

V: TRBV5-1
D: TRBD2
size: NA
J: TRBJ2-1
DNA: TGCGCCAGCAGCTTTTTAGCGGGATCCGCATCGTACAATGAGCAGTTCTTC
CDR3: CASSFLAGSASYNEQFF